The next 22 T cell receptor beta chains were all read from a single sample in a study of blood T cell repertoires in COVID-19. Here immunoSEQ multiplex PCR was the method, and the copy in TCRdb shows in-frame clones only, minus some. The sample lists more than 250,000 clones, about nine tenths occurring once. The sample consisted of peripheral blood. The source is a man aged 50 to 59 with active or convalescent COVID-19.

This chain connects TRBV5-6 to TRBJ2-7; D gene unclear. The CDR3 contains 13 residues. Germline assignment: CDR1 SGHDT and CDR2 YYEEEE. V shed 4 bases and J shed 9 bases, with 17 bases lying between them. The CDR3 loop is CASSPVQRSGQYF. CDR3 bases: TGTGCCAGCAGCCCCGTTCAGAGGTCTGGGCAGTACTTC.

This clone has only a few counts. The identical CDR3 is also encoded by other nucleotide sequences in the sample. This chain uses TRBV3-1 (or the pseudogene TRBV3-2) with TRBJ2-5, with 7 bases lining up with TRBD2. The germline CDR1 and CDR2 sequences are LGHDT and YNNKEL (reference sequence). V lost 2 bases to trimming and J lost 2 bases; unmatched junction nucleotides: 5. This CDR3 has 15 residues. CDR3 protein: CASSQPSGVQETQYF. The CDR3 DNA follows: TGTGCCAGCAGCCAACCTAGCGGCGTACAAGAGACCCAGTACTTC.

The rearrangement joins TRBV5-4 to TRBJ2-1, with 14 positions matching TRBD2. This CDR3 comprises 17 residues. Germline assignment: CDR1 SGHNT and CDR2 YYREEE (reference sequence). The V segment lost 0 bases and the J segment 6 bases; nucleotides outside the gene matches: 5. The CDR3 protein is CASSLGGLAGARNEQFF. CDR3 coding DNA: TGTGCCAGCAGCTTGGGGGGACTAGCGGGGGCTCGCAATGAGCAGTTCTTC.

This sequence joins TRBV6-4 and TRBJ1-1; D may be TRBD1 (6 bases). The ends were cut back, 5 bases at V and 4 bases at J, with 11 bases in the middle. This CDR3 is built from 13 residues. Germline V lookup: CDR1 MRHNA, CDR2 SNTAGT. CDR3 DNA: TGTGCCAGCAGTCTTGACAGGCTCACTGAAGCTTTCTTT. Translated: CASSLDRLTEAFF.

The chain uses TRBV5-1 and TRBJ1-1; D is uncertain. Trimming pared 2 bases from V and 1 base from J, leaving 18 bases between. The CDR3 loop spans 17 amino acids. CDR1 and CDR2 (germline): SGHRS, YFSETQ. CDR3 amino acids: CASSFEVLESRNTEAFF. In DNA form, the CDR3 reads TGCGCCAGCAGCTTTGAGGTTTTAGAGTCGAGGAACACTGAAGCTTTCTTT.

This chain links TRBV11-1 with TRBJ2-1; D is possibly TRBD2 (7 bases). V lost 1 base and J lost 9, with 13 bases in between. The CDR3 contains 14 residues. Germline loops: CDR1 SGHAT, CDR2 FQDESV (reference sequence). The CDR3 sequence is CASSLDGGLGEQFF. In nucleotides, the CDR3 is TGTGCCAGCAGCTTAGACGGGGGGCTGGGTGAGCAGTTCTTC.

This clone was detected once. The genes are TRBV3-1 (or the pseudogene TRBV3-2) and TRBJ2-5; 8 bases map to TRBD1. The J segment lost 2 bases and the V segment lost 6 bases, leaving 5 bases of the junction unmatched. The germline gives CDR1 LGHDT, CDR2 YNNKEL (reference sequence). This CDR3 has 14 residues. CDR3 sequence: CASSHRTGQETQYF. The CDR3 bases are TGTGCCAGCAGTCACAGGACAGGGCAAGAGACCCAGTACTTC.

This clone occurred once. This chain links TRBV28 with TRBJ2-1; 9 bases align to TRBD1. The germline V gene encodes CDR1 MDHEN and CDR2 SYDVKM. This CDR3 spans 17 amino acids. J lost 7 bases, V lost 3 bases, and 13 bases had no gene match. The CDR3, as DNA: TGTGCCAGCAGTTTTAGGGGACAGGGCAGGGGGACAAATGAGCAGTTCTTC. Its translation: CASSFRGQGRGTNEQFF.

This clone showed up just a few times. V usage is TRBV7-2 and J usage is TRBJ1-5; D may be TRBD1 (5 bases). Trimming pared 1 base from V and 5 bases from J, leaving 12 bases between. The CDR3 is made up of 15 amino acids. CDR1 is SGHTA and CDR2 is FQGNSA in the germline V gene. The CDR3 loop is CASSLGWGSYQPQHF. CDR3 in DNA: TGTGCCAGCAGCTTAGGTTGGGGCTCGTATCAGCCCCAGCATTTT.

This clone was picked up one time. This sequence joins TRBV2 and TRBJ1-6; a possible D gene is TRBD1 (6 bases). The CDR3 contains 16 residues. Trimming removed 4 bases from V and 8 bases from J, with 18 bases in between. Germline lookup yields CDR1 SNHLY and CDR2 FYNNEI. The DNA of the CDR3 is TGTGCCAGCAGTGGAGGTAAAGGGGGAAGTGATTCACCCCTCCACTTT. Translating it yields CASSGGKGGSDSPLHF.

The V and J genes are TRBV5-1 and TRBJ1-6; TRBD1 might be the D (6 bases). Germline V gene lookup returns CDR1 SGHRS and CDR2 YFSETQ. Trimming removed 3 bases from V and 7 bases from J, with 11 bases in between. This CDR3 has 14 residues. The CDR3 loop reads CASSSLTGNSPLHF. CDR3 in DNA: TGCGCCAGCAGCTCCCTTACAGGGAATTCACCCCTCCACTTT.

The chain combines TRBV27 with TRBJ2-5, with 8 bases fitting TRBD1. The V gene end was trimmed by 4 bases and the J gene end by 5 bases; junction bases not matched to a gene: 6. Per the germline V gene, CDR1 is MNHEY and CDR2 is SMNVEV (reference sequence). The CDR3 has 14 residues. The CDR3 region is CASSYTGGIETQYF. The CDR3 nucleotides are TGTGCCAGCAGTTATACAGGGGGTATCGAGACCCAGTACTTC.

The chain has TRBV6-5 and TRBJ1-2; 8 bases are shared with TRBD1. J lost 4 bases, V lost 6 bases, and 7 bases had no gene match. This CDR3 spans 14 amino acids. The germline gives CDR1 MNHEY, CDR2 SVGAGI. This CDR3 is CASRIDRGGYGYTF. The DNA of the CDR3 is TGTGCCAGCAGGATCGACAGGGGTGGCTATGGCTACACCTTC.

This sequence joins TRBV2 and TRBJ2-7; D perhaps matches TRBD1 (6 bases). Germline assignment: CDR1 SNHLY and CDR2 FYNNEI. The CDR3 has 15 amino acids. Trimming removed 6 bases from V and 1 base from J, with 16 bases in between. The CDR3 loop is CASRLLTGGSYEQYF. CDR3 DNA: TGTGCCAGCAGGCTACTGACAGGCGGGTCCTACGAGCAGTACTTC.

There are a few counts of this clone. The chain uses TRBV2 and TRBJ2-3; 8 bases align to TRBD1. Germline-derived CDR1 and CDR2 are SNHLY and FYNNEI. The trim removed 4 bases at V and 3 bases at J, leaving 6 bases unmatched. This CDR3 comprises 15 residues. The CDR3: CASSGGQVSTDTQYF. The CDR3 nucleotides read TGTGCCAGCAGTGGGGGACAGGTTTCGACAGATACGCAGTATTTT.

The rearrangement links TRBV2 to TRBJ2-3; perhaps TRBD1 as D (6 bases). V lost 5 bases and J lost 1, with 10 bases in between. Germline V lookup: CDR1 SNHLY, CDR2 FYNNEI. The CDR3 contains 14 residues. The CDR3 region is CASSPGTRTDTQYF. DNA of the CDR3: TGTGCCAGCAGTCCCGGGACACGCACAGATACGCAGTATTTT.

This chain links TRBV27 with TRBJ1-2, with a tentative D call TRBD1 (6 bases). The CDR3 runs to 14 residues. V was shortened by 5 bases and J by 4 bases, with 14 bases between the two germline ends. CDR1 and CDR2 from the germline V gene are MNHEY and SMNVEV (reference sequence). The CDR3 region is CASSPQGPSYGYTF. The CDR3 nucleotides read TGTGCCAGCAGTCCCCAGGGGCCCTCCTATGGCTACACCTTC.

The gene calls are TRBV29-1 and TRBJ1-5; TRBD1 might be the D (5 bases). From germline, CDR1 is SQVTM and CDR2 ANQGSEA. The CDR3 is 13 amino acids. V gave up 4 bases and J gave up 3 bases, with 10 bases separating them. The CDR3: CSVVGGVNQPQHF. The DNA for the CDR3 is TGCAGCGTTGTTGGGGGGGTCAATCAGCCCCAGCATTTT.

This clone came up once. The V and J genes are TRBV6-6 and TRBJ1-5; D is undetermined. The CDR3 runs to 15 residues. The V end was cut by 2 bases, the J end by 5 bases, with 13 bases between. Germline values: CDR1 MNHNY, CDR2 SVGAGI (reference sequence). The CDR3 loop reads CASSYRGPGHQPQHF. The CDR3 region has the DNA TGTGCCAGCAGTTACCGGGGTCCAGGACATCAGCCCCAGCATTTT.

CDR3 coding DNA: TGTGCCAGCAGCCGGACAGGGGATAATGAAAAACTGTTTTTT. Translated: CASSRTGDNEKLFF. The chain recombines TRBV9 with TRBJ1-4, with TRBD1 matching 9 bases. CDR1 SGDLS and CDR2 YYNGEE come from the germline V gene. CDR3 length: 14 residues. Losses at the gene ends were 4 bases for V and 4 bases for J; bases not matched to a gene: 2.

The chain carries TRBV27 and TRBJ1-1; D is possibly TRBD1 (6 bases). Germline-derived CDR1 and CDR2 are MNHEY and SMNVEV (reference sequence). This CDR3 is built from 13 residues. V lost 9 bases, J lost 1 base, and 12 bases lay in between. The CDR3 nucleotides read TGTGCCAGTAGCTGGACAGCGAACACTGAAGCTTTCTTT. Amino acids: CASSWTANTEAFF.

The chain couples TRBV12-3 or TRBV12-4 to TRBJ1-1, with D possibly being TRBD1 (6 bases). Trimming cost V 5 bases and J 6 bases, with 13 bases left between them. CDR3 length: 13 residues. Here the CDR3 DNA reads TGTGCCAGCAGTGGACAGTTGACTGCTGAAGCTTTCTTT. Protein product: CASSGQLTAEAFF.